This T cell receptor beta chain was found in a study of cytomegalovirus exposure and HLA in healthy donors. General study results and limits: Reports indicated that the classifier achieved high specificity and sensitivity in diagnosing cytomegalovirus status. When analyzed later, a missense DCLRE1C variant was found to be linked to TCR beta V- and J-gene trimming.

Use of 60 Vbeta and 13 Jbeta primers characterized the PCR. The protocol was immunoSEQ multiplex PCR, while the TCRdb copy is restricted to in-frame clones and leaves out a portion. The sample includes some 150,000 clones, roughly 77% of them seen just once. In regard to this clone: What it binds is unknown.

This CDR3 is 16 amino acids long. Trimming shortened V by 1 base and J by 0 bases, and 11 bases separated the two germline ends. CDR1 is SGHNT, CDR2 YYREEE, per germline (reference sequence). Sequencing input: PBMCs. The clonotype was recovered from a male donor in good health and CMV-seronegative. This sequence joins TRBV5-4 and TRBJ2-1; D is unclear. CDR3 coding DNA: TGTGCCAGCAGCTTGCCCGGGTTCAGCTCCTACAATGAGCAGTTCTTC. This sequence encodes CASSLPGFSSYNEQFF.